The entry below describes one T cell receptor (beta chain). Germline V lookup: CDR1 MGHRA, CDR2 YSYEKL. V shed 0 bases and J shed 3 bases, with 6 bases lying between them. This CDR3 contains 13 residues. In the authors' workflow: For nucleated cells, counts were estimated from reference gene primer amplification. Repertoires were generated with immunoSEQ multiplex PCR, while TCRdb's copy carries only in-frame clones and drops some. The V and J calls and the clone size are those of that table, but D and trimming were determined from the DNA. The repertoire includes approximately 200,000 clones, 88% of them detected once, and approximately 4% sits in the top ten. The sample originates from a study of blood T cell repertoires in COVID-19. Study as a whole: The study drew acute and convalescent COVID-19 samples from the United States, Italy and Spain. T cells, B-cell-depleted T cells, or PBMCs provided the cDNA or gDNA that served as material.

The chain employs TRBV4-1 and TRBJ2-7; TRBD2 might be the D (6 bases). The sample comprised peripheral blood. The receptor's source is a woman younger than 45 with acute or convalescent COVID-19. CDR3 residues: CASSQEGGYEQYF. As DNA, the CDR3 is TGCGCCAGCAGCCAAGAGGGGGGCTACGAGCAGTACTTC.